Listed below are T cell receptor beta chains from one sample, sequenced in a study of blood T cell repertoires in COVID-19. The assay was immunoSEQ multiplex PCR, and TCRdb's table has in-frame clones only and misses some. This table has about 270,000 clones, less than 90% appearing once. Sequencing was performed on peripheral blood. These receptors were collected from a woman aged 25 to 45 with COVID-19, enrolled during active disease. The CDR3 runs from the conserved cysteine through the conserved F or W. D genes are given only for firm matches. Part of the rows lack a size; the others show once, few, many or a class for expanded clones.

clone_size: NA
j_call: TRBJ2-7
d_call: NA
v_call: TRBV5-8
cdr3_aa: CASRSVGEQYF
cdr3_nt: TGTGCCAGCAGGTCGGTTGGCGAGCAGTACTTC

clone_size: once
j_call: TRBJ1-1
d_call: NA
v_call: TRBV12-5
cdr3_aa: CASDPGRGSMNTEAFF
cdr3_nt: TGTGCTAGTGACCCGGGCCGGGGAAGCATGAACACTGAAGCTTTCTTT

clone_size: NA
j_call: TRBJ2-7
d_call: NA
v_call: TRBV6-5
cdr3_aa: CASSGRGASYEQYF
cdr3_nt: TGTGCCAGCAGCGGCAGGGGGGCCTCCTACGAGCAGTACTTC

clone_size: NA
j_call: TRBJ2-3
d_call: NA
v_call: TRBV5-6
cdr3_aa: CASSFELGGPTDTQYF
cdr3_nt: TGTGCCAGCAGCTTCGAGCTAGGCGGTCCCACAGATACGCAGTATTTT

clone_size: NA
j_call: TRBJ2-3
d_call: TRBD2
v_call: TRBV6-5
cdr3_aa: CASSYRRGSTDTQYF
cdr3_nt: TGTGCCAGCAGTTACCGGCGGGGGAGCACAGATACGCAGTATTTT

clone_size: NA
j_call: TRBJ2-5
d_call: TRBD1
v_call: TRBV6-1
cdr3_aa: CASKKGAGWETQYF
cdr3_nt: TGTGCCAGCAAAAAGGGGGCGGGTTGGGAGACCCAGTACTTC

clone_size: few
j_call: TRBJ1-6
d_call: NA
v_call: TRBV4-1
cdr3_aa: CASSQVEDSPLHF
cdr3_nt: TGCGCCAGCAGCCAAGTCGAGGATTCACCCCTCCACTTT

clone_size: NA
j_call: TRBJ2-7
d_call: TRBD2
v_call: TRBV13
cdr3_aa: CASSSPAGGLYEQYF
cdr3_nt: TGTGCCAGCAGCTCACCAGCGGGGGGGTTATACGAGCAGTACTTC

clone_size: NA
j_call: TRBJ2-1
d_call: TRBD1
v_call: TRBV3-1/TRBV3-2
cdr3_aa: CASSPEPQGATHLVYNEQFF
cdr3_nt: TGTGCCAGCAGCCCCGAACCACAGGGGGCAACTCACCTCGTCTACAATGAGCAGTTCTTC

clone_size: once
j_call: TRBJ1-2
d_call: NA
v_call: TRBV14
cdr3_aa: CASSLRETPLYGYTF
cdr3_nt: TGTGCCAGCAGCCTACGAGAGACACCCTTATATGGCTACACCTTC

clone_size: NA
j_call: TRBJ1-4
d_call: TRBD1
v_call: TRBV28
cdr3_aa: CASRSDRVGTNEKLFF
cdr3_nt: TGTGCCAGCAGATCGGACAGGGTAGGAACTAATGAAAAACTGTTTTTT

clone_size: NA
j_call: TRBJ2-5
d_call: TRBD2
v_call: TRBV3-1/TRBV3-2
cdr3_aa: CASSRVGTSGGRETQYF
cdr3_nt: TGTGCCAGCAGCCGGGTGGGGACTAGCGGGGGACGGGAGACCCAGTACTTC

clone_size: NA
j_call: TRBJ2-5
d_call: TRBD2
v_call: TRBV7-6
cdr3_aa: CASSPSWGGPETQYF
cdr3_nt: TGTGCCAGCAGCCCATCGTGGGGGGGTCCTGAGACCCAGTACTTC

clone_size: once
j_call: TRBJ2-3
d_call: TRBD2
v_call: TRBV9
cdr3_aa: CASSGTSGGQYF
cdr3_nt: TGTGCCAGCAGCGGGACTAGCGGGGGTCAGTATTTT

clone_size: NA
j_call: TRBJ1-1
d_call: NA
v_call: TRBV19
cdr3_aa: CASSNQGSTEAFF
cdr3_nt: TGTGCCAGTAGTAATCAGGGGAGCACTGAAGCTTTCTTT

clone_size: NA
j_call: TRBJ1-5
d_call: NA
v_call: TRBV4-1
cdr3_aa: CASSQDGVSNQPQHF
cdr3_nt: TGCGCCAGCAGCCAAGACGGGGTTAGCAATCAGCCCCAGCATTTT

clone_size: NA
j_call: TRBJ1-5
d_call: NA
v_call: TRBV7-6
cdr3_aa: CASSFGGADQPQHF
cdr3_nt: TGTGCCAGCAGCTTTGGAGGGGCCGATCAGCCCCAGCATTTT

clone_size: once
j_call: TRBJ2-1
d_call: TRBD1
v_call: TRBV7-7
cdr3_aa: CASRRTGDNEQFF
cdr3_nt: TGTGCCAGCAGAAGAACAGGGGACAATGAGCAGTTCTTC

clone_size: NA
j_call: TRBJ2-7
d_call: NA
v_call: TRBV27
cdr3_aa: CASSLGGEQYF
cdr3_nt: TGTGCCAGCAGCCTCGGGGGTGAGCAGTACTTC

clone_size: NA
j_call: TRBJ1-1
d_call: TRBD1
v_call: TRBV6-6
cdr3_aa: CASSPDRATEAFF
cdr3_nt: TGTGCCAGCAGCCCAGACAGGGCCACTGAAGCTTTCTTT

clone_size: few
j_call: TRBJ1-1
d_call: NA
v_call: TRBV5-5
cdr3_aa: CASSEGGGTEAFF
cdr3_nt: TGTGCCAGCAGCGAAGGGGGGGGCACTGAAGCTTTCTTT

clone_size: once
j_call: TRBJ2-1
d_call: TRBD1
v_call: TRBV6-5
cdr3_aa: CASSSPGQGYNEQFF
cdr3_nt: TGTGCCAGCAGTTCCCCGGGACAGGGCTACAATGAGCAGTTCTTC

clone_size: NA
j_call: TRBJ1-6
d_call: NA
v_call: TRBV29-1
cdr3_aa: CSVEIPRGPF
cdr3_nt: TGCAGCGTTGAGATTCCCAGGGGACCGTTT

clone_size: NA
j_call: TRBJ1-4
d_call: NA
v_call: TRBV6-1
cdr3_aa: CASSEVDSEKLFF
cdr3_nt: TGTGCCAGCAGTGAAGTGGACTCAGAAAAACTGTTTTTT

clone_size: NA
j_call: TRBJ1-1
d_call: NA
v_call: TRBV3-1/TRBV3-2
cdr3_aa: CASSQGGATTEAFF
cdr3_nt: TGTGCCAGCAGCCAAGGGGGCGCGACAACTGAAGCTTTCTTT

clone_size: once
j_call: TRBJ2-2
d_call: NA
v_call: TRBV27
cdr3_aa: CASSSFPPGELFF
cdr3_nt: TGTGCCAGCAGTTCGTTTCCCCCCGGGGAGCTGTTTTTT